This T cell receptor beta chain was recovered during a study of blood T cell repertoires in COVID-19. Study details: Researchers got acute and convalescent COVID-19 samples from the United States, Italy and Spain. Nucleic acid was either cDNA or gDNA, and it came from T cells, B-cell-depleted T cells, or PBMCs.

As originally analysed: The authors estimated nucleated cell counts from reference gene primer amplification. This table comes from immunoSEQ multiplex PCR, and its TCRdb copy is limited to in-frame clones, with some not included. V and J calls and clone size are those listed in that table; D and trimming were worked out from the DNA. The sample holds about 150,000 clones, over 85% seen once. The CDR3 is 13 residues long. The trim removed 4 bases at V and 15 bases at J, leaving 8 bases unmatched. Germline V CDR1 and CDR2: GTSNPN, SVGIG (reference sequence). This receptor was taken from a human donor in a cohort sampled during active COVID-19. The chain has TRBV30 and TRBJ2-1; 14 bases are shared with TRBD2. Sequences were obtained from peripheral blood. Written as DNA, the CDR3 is TGTGCCTGGATTCCCGGACTAGCGGGGGGCGGGTTCTTC. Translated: CAWIPGLAGGGFF.